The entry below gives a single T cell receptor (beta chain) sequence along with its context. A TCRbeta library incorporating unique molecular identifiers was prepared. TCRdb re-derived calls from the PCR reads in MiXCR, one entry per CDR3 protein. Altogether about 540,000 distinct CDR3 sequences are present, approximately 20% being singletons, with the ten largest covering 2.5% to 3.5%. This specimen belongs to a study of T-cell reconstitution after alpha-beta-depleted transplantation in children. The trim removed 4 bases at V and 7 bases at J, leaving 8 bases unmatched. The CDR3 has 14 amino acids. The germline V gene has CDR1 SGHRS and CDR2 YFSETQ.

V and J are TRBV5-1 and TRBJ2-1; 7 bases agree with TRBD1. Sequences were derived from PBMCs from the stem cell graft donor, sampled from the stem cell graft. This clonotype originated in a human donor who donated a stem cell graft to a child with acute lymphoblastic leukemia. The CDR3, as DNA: TGCGCCAGCAGCCCTGACAGGGTCAGGAATGAGCAGTTCTTC. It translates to CASSPDRVRNEQFF.